This note documents a single T cell receptor (beta chain) sequence. An equimolar mix of two oligonucleotides served as the beta constant-region primer for TRBC1 and TRBC2. TCRdb ran MiXCR on the UMI-ligation and nested PCR reads and lists one entry per CDR3 protein. Among 120,000 to 150,000 distinct CDR3 sequences, about 15% were seen once, and the ten largest hold 0.14% to 0.15%. Germline V gene sequence: CDR1 DFQATT, CDR2 SNEGSKA (reference sequence). This CDR3 has 17 amino acids. The V gene end was trimmed by 3 bases and the J gene end by 0 bases; junction bases not matched to a gene: 10. The data originate from a study of naive and memory T cell subsets.

The source material was naive CD4+ T cells from blood. The V call is TRBV20-1, the J call TRBJ2-2; 7 bases fit TRBD1. This TCR came from a human donor in good health. The CDR3 reads CSASPVWGTANTGELFF. In DNA, the CDR3 is TGCAGTGCTAGTCCGGTTTGGGGGACAGCGAACACCGGGGAGCTGTTTTTT.